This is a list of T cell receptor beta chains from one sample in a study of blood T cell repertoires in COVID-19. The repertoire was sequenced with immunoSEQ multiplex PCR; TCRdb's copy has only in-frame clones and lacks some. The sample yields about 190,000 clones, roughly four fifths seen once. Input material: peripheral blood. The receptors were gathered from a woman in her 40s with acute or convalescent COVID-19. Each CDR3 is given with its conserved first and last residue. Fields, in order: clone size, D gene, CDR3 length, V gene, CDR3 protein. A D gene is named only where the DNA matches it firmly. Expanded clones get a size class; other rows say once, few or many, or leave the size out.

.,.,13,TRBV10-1,CASSESGPSKQYF
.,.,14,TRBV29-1,CSVDLSGDLYGYTF
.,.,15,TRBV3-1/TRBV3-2,CASSQLLGENEKLFF
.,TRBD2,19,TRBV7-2,CASSLRSSGSRTARNEQFF
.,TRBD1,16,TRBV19,CASSRGQGAFGNTIYF
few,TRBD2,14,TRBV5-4,CASSTGLDTGELFF
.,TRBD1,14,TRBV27,CASSLHQGEAGYTF
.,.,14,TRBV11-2,CASSLRGNYNEQFF
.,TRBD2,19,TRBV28,CASSSRLAGGPRRGGELFF
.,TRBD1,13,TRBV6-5,CASRQGAGQPQHF
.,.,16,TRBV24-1,CATSDPSGTGRETQYF
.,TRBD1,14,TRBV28,CATHWGQTNQPQHF
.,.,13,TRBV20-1,CSASKGVDQPQHF
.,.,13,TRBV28,CASSPRWNTEAFF
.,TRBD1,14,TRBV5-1,CASSPGTGGNRALF
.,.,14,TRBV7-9,CASSLGGPRTEAFF
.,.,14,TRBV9,CASSVSAMNTEAFF
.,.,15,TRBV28,CASSLWPGRAYEQYF
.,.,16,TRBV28,CASSWPGIQDSYEQYF
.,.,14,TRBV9,CASSAQRGGEKLFF